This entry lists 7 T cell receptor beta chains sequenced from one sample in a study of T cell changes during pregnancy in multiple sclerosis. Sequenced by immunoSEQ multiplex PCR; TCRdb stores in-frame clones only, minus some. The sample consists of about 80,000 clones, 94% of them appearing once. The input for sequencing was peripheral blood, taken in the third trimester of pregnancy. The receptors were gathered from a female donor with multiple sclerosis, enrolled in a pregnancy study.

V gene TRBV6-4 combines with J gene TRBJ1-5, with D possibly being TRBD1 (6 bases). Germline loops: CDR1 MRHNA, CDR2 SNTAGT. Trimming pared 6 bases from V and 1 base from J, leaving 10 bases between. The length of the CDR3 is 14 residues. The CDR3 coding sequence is TGTGCCAGCAGGGACAGAGGAAGCAATCAGCCCCAGCATTTT. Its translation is CASRDRGSNQPQHF.

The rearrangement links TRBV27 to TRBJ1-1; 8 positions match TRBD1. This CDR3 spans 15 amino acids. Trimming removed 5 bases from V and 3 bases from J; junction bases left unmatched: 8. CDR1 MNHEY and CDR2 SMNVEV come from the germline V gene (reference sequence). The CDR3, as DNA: TGTGCCAGCAGTCTAAGACAGGGGCTATACACTGAAGCTTTCTTT. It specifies CASSLRQGLYTEAFF.

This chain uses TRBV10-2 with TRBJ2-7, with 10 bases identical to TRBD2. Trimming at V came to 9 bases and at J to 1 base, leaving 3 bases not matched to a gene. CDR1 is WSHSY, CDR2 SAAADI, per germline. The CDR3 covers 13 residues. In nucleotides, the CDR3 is TGCGCCAGTGTGACTAGCGGGTCCTACGAGCAGTACTTC. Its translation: CASVTSGSYEQYF.

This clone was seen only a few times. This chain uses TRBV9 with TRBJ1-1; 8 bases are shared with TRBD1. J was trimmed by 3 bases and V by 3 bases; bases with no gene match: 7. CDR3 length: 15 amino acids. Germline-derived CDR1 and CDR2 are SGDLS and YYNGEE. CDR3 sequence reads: CASSAHGTGHTEAFF. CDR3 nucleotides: TGTGCCAGCAGCGCCCATGGGACAGGTCACACTGAAGCTTTCTTT.

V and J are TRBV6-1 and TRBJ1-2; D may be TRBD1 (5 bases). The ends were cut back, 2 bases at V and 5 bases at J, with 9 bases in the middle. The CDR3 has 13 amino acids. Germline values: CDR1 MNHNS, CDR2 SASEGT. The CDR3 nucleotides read TGTGCCAGCAGTGAAATTCAGGGATATGGCTACACCTTC. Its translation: CASSEIQGYGYTF.

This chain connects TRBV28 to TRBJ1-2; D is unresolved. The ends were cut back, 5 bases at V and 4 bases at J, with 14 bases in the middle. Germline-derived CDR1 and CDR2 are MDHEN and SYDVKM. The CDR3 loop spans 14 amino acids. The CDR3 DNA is TGTGCCAGCAGTCCTTGGGGAGGGAGCTATGGCTACACCTTC. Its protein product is CASSPWGGSYGYTF.

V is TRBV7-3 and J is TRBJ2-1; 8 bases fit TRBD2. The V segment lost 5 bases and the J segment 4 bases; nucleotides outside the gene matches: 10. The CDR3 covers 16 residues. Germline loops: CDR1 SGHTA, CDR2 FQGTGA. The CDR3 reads CASSHGGAHLYNEQFF. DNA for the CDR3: TGTGCCAGCAGCCACGGGGGGGCCCACCTTTACAATGAGCAGTTCTTC. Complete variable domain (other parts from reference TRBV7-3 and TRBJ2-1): GAGVSQTPSNKVTEKGKYVELRCDPISGHTALYWYRQSLGQGPEFLIYFQGTGAADDSGLPNDRFFAVRPEGSVSTLKIQRTERGDSAVYLCASSHGGAHLYNEQFFGPGTRLTVL.